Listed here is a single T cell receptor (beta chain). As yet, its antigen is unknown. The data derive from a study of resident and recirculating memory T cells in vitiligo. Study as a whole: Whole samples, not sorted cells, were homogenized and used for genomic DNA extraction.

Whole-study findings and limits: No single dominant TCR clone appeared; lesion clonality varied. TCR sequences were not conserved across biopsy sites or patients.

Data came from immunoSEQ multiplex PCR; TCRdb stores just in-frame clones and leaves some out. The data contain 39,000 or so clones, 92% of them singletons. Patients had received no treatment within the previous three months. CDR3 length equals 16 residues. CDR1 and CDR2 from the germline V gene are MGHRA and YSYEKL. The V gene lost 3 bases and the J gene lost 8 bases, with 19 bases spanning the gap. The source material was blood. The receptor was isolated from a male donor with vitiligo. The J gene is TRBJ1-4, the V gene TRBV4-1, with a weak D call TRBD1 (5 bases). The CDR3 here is CASSQGMVQGGEKLFF. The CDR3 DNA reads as TGCGCCAGCAGCCAGGGGATGGTGCAGGGAGGGGAAAAACTGTTTTTT.